This TCR beta chain was retrieved from a study of OX40 agonist ivuxolimab in advanced cancers. Looking at the study overall: In this cohort, patients received ivuxolimab, an agonistic anti-OX40 (CD134) antibody. Participants, 82.7% male, averaged roughly 55 years of age, ranging from about 23 to 79.

The CDR3 has 16 residues. Germline CDR1 and CDR2: LNHDA and SQIVND (reference sequence). V was pared by 4 bases and J by 4 bases, with 20 bases between. Assay used: immunoSEQ multiplex PCR; TCRdb lists only in-frame clones, some missing. The data contain under 80,000 clones, about 90% of them singletons. Study-wide points: CD4+ T cells averaged fewer expanded clones than CD8+ T cells.

As for this clone: Its antigen remains unknown.

The material was CD4+ or CD8+ T cells sorted from blood, obtained in a trial of the OX40 agonist ivuxolimab. The receptor's source is an adult with an advanced solid tumor such as melanoma, head and neck, liver or kidney cancer. The chain combines TRBV19 with TRBJ2-7; D gene uncertain. The CDR3 spells CASSSPGLSGSYEQYF. The CDR3 region has the DNA TGTGCCAGTAGTAGCCCCGGTCTTTCAGGATCTTACGAGCAGTACTTC.